What follows are 10 T cell receptor beta chains derived from one specimen sequenced in a study of regulatory T cells in long-lasting Graves disease. Sample time point: newly diagnosed GD, antithyroid drugs for less than 3 months. The TCR library was prepared using RNA isolated from PBMCs. Arm-PCR of CDR3 regions and iRepertoire HTBI primers were the basis on which TCR beta libraries were built. TCRdb reanalysed the multiplex PCR reads using MiXCR and keeps one entry per CDR3 protein. The data contain about 400,000 distinct CDR3 sequences, 15% of them singletons. The same specimen was also included in a second study, on T cells in Graves' hyperthyroidism and ophthalmopathy.

Sequencing used peripheral blood mononuclear cells (PBMCs), obtained at new diagnosis, from a patient treated with antithyroid drugs. These receptors came from a woman aged 40 to 55 with Graves disease.

The chain has TRBV19 and TRBJ2-1; perhaps TRBD1 as D (6 bases). Deletions cut 9 bases from V and 5 bases from J, with 23 bases between. Germline CDR1 LNHDA, CDR2 SQIVND (reference sequence). This CDR3 contains 16 residues. The CDR3 protein is CASTQGLSLSHNEQFF. Here the CDR3 DNA reads TGTGCCAGCACCCAGGGGTTAAGCCTATCTCACAATGAGCAGTTCTTC.

This clonotype was counted ten times or more. V gene TRBV28 combines with J gene TRBJ1-2; D is uncertain. Trimming left V 6 bases short and J 2 bases short, with 7 bases between. Germline V CDR1 and CDR2: MDHEN, SYDVKM. The CDR3 length is 12 residues. CDR3 in amino acids: CASRPGNYGYTF. The CDR3 DNA is TGTGCCAGCAGGCCGGGAAACTATGGCTACACCTTC.

This clonotype was observed a few times. This rearrangement joins TRBV6-1 to TRBJ2-3; D unclear. Trimming removed 8 bases at V and 3 bases at J, with 12 bases between. The CDR3 length is 13 residues. The V gene's germline CDR1 is MNHNS and CDR2 SASEGT. The CDR3 is CASVPTETDTQYF. The CDR3 nucleotides read TGTGCCAGCGTCCCTACCGAGACAGATACGCAGTATTTT.

In the case of this clonotype: A read error is possible here, since a much larger clone lies one base away. The genes are TRBV3-1 and TRBJ1-2; 8 nucleotides match TRBD1. The CDR3 totals 14 residues. CDR1 and CDR2 from the germline V gene are LGHDT and YNNKEL (reference sequence). V lost 7 bases and J lost 4; bases outside the gene matches: 8. CDR3 sequence (DNA): TGTGCCAGCACCCTAGGACAGGGAGTCTATGGCTACACCTTC. This codes for CASTLGQGVYGYTF.

This clonotype occurred many times. This chain uses TRBV28 with TRBJ2-7, with no clear D. The CDR3 consists of 12 residues. The germline V gene encodes CDR1 MDHEN and CDR2 SYDVKM. Trimming shortened V by 3 bases and J by 5 bases, and 8 bases separated the two germline ends. CDR3: CASSFRQDEQYF. CDR3 sequence (DNA): TGTGCCAGCAGTTTTCGGCAGGACGAGCAGTACTTC.

Of note for this clonotype: A much larger clone sits a single nucleotide away, making a read error possible. The chain carries TRBV7-9 and TRBJ2-5; TRBD1 is a possible D gene (6 bases). The end of the DNA fits TRBJ2-1 better, so the J call may be wrong. This CDR3 region has 13 residues. CDR1 and CDR2 (germline): SEHNR, FQNEAQ (reference sequence). CDR3: CASSLLQGNGQFF. The CDR3 DNA reads TGTGCCAGCAGCTTATTGCAGGGGAATGGGCAGTTCTTC.

This clonotype was counted at least ten times. This rearrangement joins TRBV12-3 or TRBV12-4 to TRBJ2-1, with D perhaps TRBD2 (6 bases). The CDR3 has 14 amino acids. The V gene lost 7 bases and the J gene lost 9 bases, with 19 bases spanning the gap. The CDR3, as DNA: TGTGCCAGCACCAACCGACCCGGCGGGGTTGAGCAGTTCTTC. Residues: CASTNRPGGVEQFF.

In this sample, this clonotype turned up many times. The CDR3 sequence is CASSLIFGANVLTF. The CDR3 DNA reads TGTGCCAGCAGTTTAATCTTTGGGGCCAACGTCCTGACTTTC. V is TRBV27 and J is TRBJ2-6; D remains unclear. The germline gives CDR1 MNHEY, CDR2 SMNVEV (reference sequence). This CDR3 spans 14 amino acids. V was clipped by 2 bases and J by 3 bases, with 5 bases between them.

CDR3: CASSHPGGLTEAFF. DNA for the CDR3: TGTGCCAGCAGTCACCCAGGGGGCCTTACTGAAGCTTTCTTT. The V gene is TRBV6-2 or TRBV6-3, the J gene TRBJ1-1; 8 positions match TRBD1. This CDR3 spans 14 amino acids. V gave up 5 bases and J gave up 5 bases; unmatched junction bases: 7. Germline V gene lookup returns CDR1 MNHEY and CDR2 SVGEGT.

This clonotype was counted between two and nine times. This sequence joins TRBV6-5 and TRBJ2-3; TRBD1 matches at 7 bases. Trimming took 2 bases from V and 3 from J; bases not matched to a gene: 14. This CDR3 is 18 amino acids long. Germline CDR1 and CDR2: MNHEY and SVGAGI. The CDR3 sequence: CASSYRKHRGRGTDTQYF. CDR3 nucleotide sequence: TGTGCCAGCAGTTACAGGAAACACAGGGGAAGAGGGACAGATACGCAGTATTTT.